This section outlines one TCR beta chain sequence together with its context. This entry comes from a study of blood T cell repertoires in COVID-19. Across the whole study: Both acute and convalescent COVID-19 samples were obtained from the United States, Italy and Spain. Nucleic acid was either cDNA or gDNA, and it came from T cells, B-cell-depleted T cells, or PBMCs.

Per the study methods: Cell counts per sample came from amplifying reference gene primers. Sequencing was performed with immunoSEQ multiplex PCR; in TCRdb, only in-frame clones are kept and a portion is missing. V, J and clone size were drawn from that table, and D and trimming were deduced from the DNA. The sample yields roughly 150,000 clones, around 80% seen once. The CDR3 is 14 residues long. CDR1 and CDR2 from the germline V gene are LGHNA and YNFKEQ. Trimming cost V 0 bases and J 11 bases; bases outside gene matches: 8. The genes are TRBV4-2 and TRBJ1-2, with 8 bases fitting TRBD1. Specimen: peripheral blood. The clonotype comes from a woman aged 65 to 85 who had recovered from COVID-19. The CDR3 DNA reads TGTGCCAGCAGCCAAGACAGGGGGCGGGGAGGGTACACCTTC. Translated: CASSQDRGRGGYTF.